The present entry profiles one T cell receptor (beta chain) with its context. These data belong to a study of blood T cell repertoires in COVID-19. Study in general: T cells, B-cell-depleted T cells, or PBMCs provided the cDNA or gDNA that served as material.

Germline V lookup: CDR1 SNHLY, CDR2 FYNNEI. Trimming left V 7 bases short and J 4 bases short, with 19 bases between. The CDR3 runs to 15 residues. This table comes from immunoSEQ multiplex PCR, and its TCRdb copy is limited to in-frame clones, with some not included. The data hold roughly 330,000 clones, with 87% observed a single time. This sequence originates from a woman in her 30s who had recovered from COVID-19. The chain employs TRBV2 and TRBJ1-1; no clear D gene. The sequenced sample consisted of PBMCs or T cells enriched from blood (not recorded which). In nucleotides, the CDR3 is TGTGCCAGCAAAGAAGATAGCGGGATGGGCACTGAAGCTTTCTTT. Its protein is CASKEDSGMGTEAFF.